This is a list of T cell receptor beta chains from one sample in a study of cytomegalovirus exposure and HLA in healthy donors. The assay was immunoSEQ multiplex PCR, and TCRdb's table has in-frame clones only and misses some. The data contain about 120,000 clones, 70% to 80% of them singletons. The sample consisted of PBMCs. The source is a woman aged 18 to 35 in good health and CMV-seronegative. Both conserved end residues are part of each CDR3. The D gene is left open where the match is weak. Not every row has a clone size; where given, it reads once, few, many or a size class.

j_call,cdr3_length,v_call,d_call,clone_size,cdr3_aa,cdr3_nt
TRBJ1-2,14,TRBV6-1,TRBD1,.,CASSDRGQNYGYTF,TGTGCCAGCAGTGACAGGGGGCAGAACTATGGCTACACCTTC
TRBJ2-5,13,TRBV7-9,.,once,CASSPGSPETQYF,TGTGCCAGCAGCCCCGGGAGCCCAGAGACCCAGTACTTC
TRBJ1-4,15,TRBV19,TRBD1,.,CASSAGTATNEKLFF,TGTGCCAGTAGTGCGGGGACAGCAACTAATGAAAAACTGTTTTTT
TRBJ2-7,15,TRBV28,.,.,CASSLAGGSSYEQYF,TGTGCCAGCAGTTTAGCAGGTGGAAGCTCCTACGAGCAGTACTTC
TRBJ1-2,14,TRBV19,TRBD1,once,CASSRDRVSHGYTF,TGTGCCAGTAGCAGGGACAGGGTTTCCCATGGCTACACCTTC
TRBJ2-5,17,TRBV7-2,TRBD2,few,CASSRTSGGPSGETQYF,TGTGCCAGCAGCCGGACTAGCGGGGGCCCCTCGGGAGAGACCCAGTACTTC
TRBJ2-1,13,TRBV25-1,.,.,CASSGGGVNEQFF,TGTGCCAGCAGTGGGGGCGGGGTTAATGAGCAGTTCTTC
TRBJ2-2,16,TRBV11-2,.,.,CASSRGTSLGYGELFF,TGTGCCAGCAGCAGAGGAACTAGCCTAGGGTACGGGGAGCTGTTTTTT
TRBJ2-5,18,TRBV4-2,TRBD2,.,CASSHGTSGGARQEAQYF,TGTGCCAGCAGCCATGGGACTAGCGGGGGGGCCCGACAAGAGGCCCAGTACTTC
TRBJ1-2,15,TRBV4-1,TRBD1,few,CASSHGGQEYYGYTF,TGCGCCAGCAGCCACGGGGGACAGGAGTATTATGGCTACACCTTC
TRBJ2-7,14,TRBV27,TRBD1,.,CASSAGTGVSEQYF,TGTGCCAGCAGTGCCGGGACAGGGGTTTCCGAGCAGTACTTC
TRBJ2-7,14,TRBV4-2,.,.,CASSQEGGFYEQYF,TGTGCCAGCAGCCAAGAGGGAGGCTTCTACGAGCAGTACTTC
TRBJ1-2,13,TRBV7-9,TRBD1,.,CASSSINRGGYTF,TGTGCCAGCAGCTCGATTAACAGGGGAGGCTACACCTTC
TRBJ2-3,15,TRBV6-1,.,once,CASILDRVGVGTQYF,TGTGCCAGCATTTTAGACAGAGTGGGTGTTGGTACGCAGTATTTT
TRBJ1-6,19,TRBV10-3,TRBD1,.,CAISESPPEMTGSSSPLHF,TGTGCCATCAGTGAGTCGCCCCCCGAAATGACAGGGTCTAGTTCACCCCTCCACTTT
TRBJ1-1,16,TRBV6-1,TRBD1,few,CASSAPGQRLFPEAFF,TGTGCCAGCAGTGCACCGGGACAGCGACTATTTCCTGAAGCTTTCTTT
TRBJ2-7,12,TRBV19,.,few,CASGRGSYEQYF,TGTGCCAGCGGCAGGGGATCCTACGAGCAGTACTTC
TRBJ2-7,14,TRBV9,.,.,CASSVDQGPYEQYF,TGTGCCAGCAGCGTAGACCAGGGGCCCTACGAGCAGTACTTC
TRBJ2-7,14,TRBV5-1,.,once,CASSLAGISYEQYF,TGCGCCAGCAGTCTCGCAGGGATCTCCTACGAGCAGTACTTC
TRBJ2-7,14,TRBV6-1,.,.,CASSAGRGAYEQYF,TGTGCCAGCAGTGCGGGGAGGGGGGCTTACGAGCAGTACTTC
TRBJ1-1,15,TRBV4-2,.,.,CASSQDHPRNTEAFF,TGTGCCAGCAGCCAAGATCATCCGAGGAACACTGAAGCTTTCTTT
TRBJ1-2,17,TRBV28,TRBD1,once,CASAYGLRDRTNYGYTF,TGTGCCAGCGCCTACGGACTTCGGGACAGGACTAACTATGGCTACACCTTC
TRBJ1-1,14,TRBV29-1,TRBD1,.,CSVFITGVLTEAFF,TGCAGCGTTTTTATTACAGGGGTATTAACTGAAGCTTTCTTT
TRBJ2-7,14,TRBV2,.,.,CASSLQGSFYEQYF,TGTGCCAGCAGCCTCCAGGGGAGCTTCTACGAGCAGTACTTC
TRBJ1-6,18,TRBV4-1,TRBD1,.,CASSQGVTGSSYNSPLHF,TGCGCCAGCAGCCAAGGAGTGACAGGGAGCTCCTATAATTCACCCCTCCACTTT
TRBJ2-7,13,TRBV29-1,TRBD2,.,CSVSLGGNYEQYF,TGCAGCGTTTCTCTGGGAGGGAACTACGAGCAGTACTTC
TRBJ1-1,14,TRBV4-2,.,.,CASSPSTGFKEAFF,TGTGCCAGCAGCCCATCTACAGGATTCAAGGAAGCTTTCTTT
TRBJ1-1,13,TRBV2,.,.,CASSRLMNTEAFF,TGTGCCAGCAGTCGTCTTATGAACACTGAAGCTTTCTTT
TRBJ1-1,15,TRBV7-2,TRBD1,.,CASSSQGQGVTEAFF,TGTGCCAGCAGCTCACAGGGACAGGGGGTCACTGAAGCTTTCTTT
TRBJ1-2,15,TRBV19,TRBD1,.,CASSSTGTSFYGYTF,TGTGCCAGTAGTTCGACAGGGACCTCTTTCTATGGCTACACCTTC
TRBJ1-1,14,TRBV9,TRBD1,.,CASSLGQASTEAFF,TGTGCCAGCAGCCTTGGACAGGCGTCCACTGAAGCTTTCTTT
TRBJ1-1,14,TRBV6-5,.,.,CASSSPGRGTEAFF,TGTGCCAGCAGTTCACCGGGCCGGGGCACTGAAGCTTTCTTT
TRBJ2-2,15,TRBV6-1,TRBD2,.,CASSEIGGGTGELFF,TGTGCCAGCAGTGAAATCGGGGGGGGCACCGGGGAGCTGTTTTTT
TRBJ2-2,13,TRBV4-2,.,.,CASSQIRVGELFF,TGTGCCAGCAGCCAGATCAGGGTGGGGGAGCTGTTTTTT
TRBJ1-5,15,TRBV2,TRBD1,.,CASSHTQGAGQPQHF,TGTGCCAGCAGTCACACCCAGGGGGCAGGTCAGCCCCAGCATTTT
TRBJ2-2,14,TRBV7-3,.,.,CASSSTAGGGELFF,TGTGCCAGCAGCTCTACTGCGGGTGGTGGGGAGCTGTTTTTT
TRBJ1-1,15,TRBV30,TRBD1,.,CAWRQSRQGNTEAFF,TGTGCCTGGAGACAGAGTCGACAGGGGAACACTGAAGCTTTCTTT
TRBJ1-4,15,TRBV7-9,.,.,CASTQIGGTNEKLFF,TGTGCCAGCACCCAAATCGGGGGGACTAATGAAAAACTGTTTTTT
TRBJ1-4,14,TRBV5-1,.,few,CASGPGATNEKLFF,TGCGCCAGCGGCCCGGGGGCAACTAATGAAAAACTGTTTTTT
TRBJ1-3,16,TRBV30,.,.,CAWSVRVGRSGNTIYF,TGTGCCTGGAGTGTACGGGTGGGGCGTAGTGGAAACACCATATATTTT
TRBJ2-2,16,TRBV7-6,.,.,CASSLAEGANTGELFF,TGTGCCAGCAGCTTAGCCGAGGGGGCGAACACCGGGGAGCTGTTTTTT
TRBJ1-2,13,TRBV19,.,.,CASNDRGWSGYTF,TGTGCCAGTAACGACCGAGGGTGGAGTGGCTACACCTTC
TRBJ1-5,16,TRBV27,TRBD1,.,CASSSGTGQGGQPQHF,TGTGCCAGCAGCTCCGGTACGGGACAGGGGGGACAGCCCCAGCATTTT